These 22 T cell receptor beta chains came from one sample sequenced in a study of blood T cell repertoires in COVID-19. Generated by immunoSEQ multiplex PCR, the TCRdb table keeps only in-frame clones and is missing some. Of under 100,000 clones in the sample, 89% were seen once. Source material: peripheral blood. Receptors originate from an older woman with acute or convalescent COVID-19.

This clone has just one count. The rearrangement links TRBV5-1 to TRBJ2-1; 8 positions agree with TRBD1. This CDR3 has 15 amino acids. The trim removed 4 bases at V and 2 bases at J, leaving 5 bases unmatched. Per germline, CDR1 SGHRS and CDR2 YFSETQ. For the CDR3, the DNA is TGCGCCAGCAGCACCTGGACAGGGACCTACAATGAGCAGTTCTTC. Translating gives CASSTWTGTYNEQFF. Filled out from reference TRBV5-1 and TRBJ2-1, the complete variable domain reads KAGVTQTPRYLIKTRGQQVTLSCSPISGHRSVSWYQQTPGQGLQFLFEYFSETQRNKGNFPGRFSGRQFSNSRSEMNVSTLELGDSALYLCASSTWTGTYNEQFFGPGTRLTVL.

This clone has a handful of counts. The chain combines TRBV21-1 with TRBJ2-1; the table's D gene call, TRBD2, was not cross checked with the DNA. TRBV21-1 is a pseudogene. CDR3 length: 19 residues. The CDR3 spells CASRSLGLAGQLGYNEQFF. CDR3 coding DNA: TGTGCCAGCAGGTCCCTAGGGCTAGCGGGGCAGCTGGGGTACAATGAGCAGTTCTTC.

The rearrangement joins TRBV2 to TRBJ2-5; 8 bases are shared with TRBD1. This CDR3 contains 15 residues. J gave up 4 bases and V 4 bases, and 8 bases lay outside the gene matches. Germline V gene sequence: CDR1 SNHLY, CDR2 FYNNEI. Here the CDR3 DNA reads TGTGCCAGCAGTGTATCCGGGACAGGAGGAGAGACCCAGTACTTC. This codes for CASSVSGTGGETQYF.

V usage is TRBV19 and J usage is TRBJ1-5; TRBD1 matches at 7 bases. The length of the CDR3 is 18 residues. The V segment lost 3 bases and the J segment 4 bases; nucleotides outside the gene matches: 15. Germline V CDR1 and CDR2: LNHDA, SQIVND (reference sequence). The CDR3 bases are TGTGCCAGTAGTATCTCGGCAGGGGGGCCCGGAGCTAATCAGCCCCAGCATTTT. This gives the protein CASSISAGGPGANQPQHF.

The CDR3 loop reads CASTQGQGGAFF. The CDR3 region has the DNA TGTGCCAGCACCCAGGGACAGGGAGGGGCTTTCTTT. This chain uses TRBV28 with TRBJ1-1; 9 bases are shared with TRBD1. Germline loops: CDR1 MDHEN, CDR2 SYDVKM. Trimming took 7 bases from V and 11 from J; bases not matched to a gene: 8. The CDR3 loop spans 12 amino acids.

CDR3 region: CASSQDRSPGTDTQYF. The CDR3 nucleotides are TGCGCCAGCAGCCAAGATAGGAGCCCAGGCACAGATACGCAGTATTTT. The V and J genes are TRBV4-1 and TRBJ2-3; D ambiguous. This CDR3 has 16 residues. CDR1 is MGHRA and CDR2 is YSYEKL in the germline V gene. V was clipped by 0 bases and J by 1 base, with 11 bases between them.

The CDR3 protein is CASSATGGENEKLFF. The CDR3 DNA sequence: TGTGCCAGTAGTGCAACAGGGGGCGAGAATGAAAAACTGTTTTTT. The chain carries TRBV19 and TRBJ1-4, with 9 bases aligning to TRBD1. With V trimmed by 5 bases and J by 5 bases, 6 bases remained unmatched. Germline lookup yields CDR1 LNHDA and CDR2 SQIVND (reference sequence). The CDR3 is 15 residues long.

The chain has TRBV28 and TRBJ1-2; perhaps TRBD1 as D (5 bases). The V gene's germline CDR1 is MDHEN and CDR2 SYDVKM. The CDR3 sequence is 14 residues long. V shed 5 bases and J shed 4 bases, with 14 bases lying between them. The CDR3 DNA reads as TGTGCCAGCAGTCCCCCTTTGGGGGGCTATGGCTACACCTTC. It is translated as CASSPPLGGYGYTF.

The chain couples TRBV19 to TRBJ1-5; 7 nucleotides match TRBD1. V shed 4 bases, J shed 0 bases, and the junction held 3 bases outside the gene matches. Germline loops: CDR1 LNHDA, CDR2 SQIVND (reference sequence). This CDR3 is built from 15 residues. In DNA form, the CDR3 reads TGTGCCAGTAGTACCCGACAGGGTAGCAATCAGCCCCAGCATTTT. It codes for CASSTRQGSNQPQHF.

This chain joins TRBV9 and TRBJ1-1; D gene uncertain. CDR1 and CDR2 from the germline V gene are SGDLS and YYNGEE. The length of the CDR3 is 12 residues. Trimming shortened V by 4 bases and J by 7 bases, and 11 bases separated the two germline ends. The CDR3 bases are TGTGCCAGCAGCAGTAGCAAGATTGAAGCTTTCTTT. Its translation: CASSSSKIEAFF.

The CDR3 here is CASSEPGQGKYEQYF. CDR3 nucleotide sequence: TGTGCCAGCAGCGAACCGGGACAGGGAAAATACGAGCAGTACTTC. The chain employs TRBV28 and TRBJ2-7, with 9 bases lining up with TRBD1. CDR1 MDHEN and CDR2 SYDVKM come from the germline V gene. With V trimmed by 6 bases and J by 4 bases, 10 bases remained unmatched. The CDR3 is 15 amino acids.

The gene calls are TRBV5-1 and TRBJ1-2, with D unresolved. Germline CDR1 and CDR2: SGHRS and YFSETQ. V lost 7 bases and J 2 bases, leaving 18 bases between the germline ends. The CDR3 loop spans 15 amino acids. In nucleotides, the CDR3 is TGCGCCAGCCGGGAGCAGCCCCTCGGGAACTATGGCTACACCTTC. Its translation: CASREQPLGNYGYTF.

V gene TRBV6-6 combines with J gene TRBJ2-2; 9 positions agree with TRBD1. Germline V gene data show CDR1 as MNHNY and CDR2 as SVGAGI (reference sequence). This CDR3 region has 14 residues. J gave up 3 bases and V 6 bases, and 2 bases lay outside the gene matches. This CDR3 reads CASSGTGYTGELFF. DNA of the CDR3: TGTGCCAGCAGCGGGACAGGGTACACCGGGGAGCTGTTTTTT.

This rearrangement joins TRBV6-5 to TRBJ1-6; 8 bases line up with TRBD1. Germline V CDR1 and CDR2: MNHEY, SVGAGI. The trim removed 8 bases at V and 7 bases at J, leaving 10 bases unmatched. CDR3 length equals 15 residues. CDR3 sequence (DNA): TGTGCCAGCGCTGGGGGACAGGTACACAATTCACCCCTCCACTTT. Protein: CASAGGQVHNSPLHF.

The chain recombines TRBV5-1 with TRBJ2-3; TRBD2 matches at 13 bases. This CDR3 region has 15 residues. Trimming took 0 bases from V and 6 from J; bases not matched to a gene: 1. The germline gives CDR1 SGHRS, CDR2 YFSETQ. The CDR3 spells CASSLETSGGDTQYF. The CDR3 DNA is TGCGCCAGCAGCTTGGAGACTAGCGGGGGGGATACGCAGTATTTT.

The rearrangement joins TRBV6-5 to TRBJ1-1; D perhaps matches TRBD1 (5 bases). The germline CDR1 and CDR2 sequences are MNHEY and SVGAGI. The CDR3 is 13 residues long. V was cut by 6 bases and J by 4 bases, with 12 bases left in between. CDR3 region: CASSRDSPTEAFF. CDR3 nucleotide sequence: TGTGCCAGCAGCCGGGACTCTCCCACTGAAGCTTTCTTT.

The gene calls are TRBV7-9 and TRBJ2-6, with D tentatively TRBD2 (5 bases). This CDR3 comprises 16 residues. The V end lost 2 bases, the J end lost 0 bases, and 8 bases lay between the germline ends. The germline CDR1 and CDR2 sequences are SEHNR and FQNEAQ (reference sequence). CDR3: CASSLSTSSGANVLTF. CDR3 coding DNA: TGTGCCAGCAGCTTAAGTACTAGCTCTGGGGCCAACGTCCTGACTTTC.

The chain uses TRBV19 and TRBJ1-2, with 8 bases aligning to TRBD1. The length of the CDR3 is 14 residues. CDR1 is LNHDA and CDR2 is SQIVND in the germline V gene (reference sequence). Trimming cost V 5 bases and J 4 bases; bases outside gene matches: 6. CDR3 nucleotide sequence: TGTGCCAGTAGTCCGGGACAGGTCACCTATGGCTACACCTTC. It yields the protein CASSPGQVTYGYTF.

This chain joins TRBV5-1 and TRBJ1-5; D perhaps matches TRBD1 (6 bases). Germline CDR1 is SGHRS and CDR2 is YFSETQ. V was shortened by 0 bases and J by 6 bases, with 16 bases between the two germline ends. The CDR3 is made up of 16 amino acids. CDR3 residues: CASSLEQGTRGQPQHF. Written as DNA, the CDR3 is TGCGCCAGCAGCTTGGAGCAGGGGACGAGAGGTCAGCCCCAGCATTTT.

The V and J genes are TRBV27 and TRBJ2-5; 9 nucleotides align to TRBD1. The germline gives CDR1 MNHEY, CDR2 SMNVEV (reference sequence). After removal of 2 bases from V and 5 bases from J, the junction contained 3 bases not matched to a gene. This CDR3 region has 14 residues. The CDR3 protein is CASSLTGGSETQYF. As DNA, the CDR3 is TGTGCCAGCAGTTTAACAGGGGGCTCGGAGACCCAGTACTTC.

The gene calls are TRBV7-7 and TRBJ2-5; TRBD1 agrees at 8 bases. This CDR3 is 14 amino acids long. The junction had 3 bases not matched to a gene; V was cut back by 5 bases and J by 1 base. From germline, CDR1 is SSHAT and CDR2 FNYEAQ (reference sequence). The CDR3 sequence is CASSRQGFQETQYF. In DNA, the CDR3 is TGTGCCAGCAGCCGACAGGGGTTCCAAGAGACCCAGTACTTC.

This chain joins TRBV5-4 and TRBJ1-1; 7 nucleotides agree with TRBD1. Germline V gives CDR1 SGHNT, CDR2 YYREEE (reference sequence). The junction had 4 bases not matched to a gene; V was cut back by 4 bases and J by 1 base. This CDR3 has 14 amino acids. CDR3 region: CASSGGGANTEAFF. The CDR3 DNA reads as TGTGCCAGCAGCGGAGGGGGCGCGAACACTGAAGCTTTCTTT.